The T cell receptor (beta chain) under discussion was sequenced for a study of Ad26.COV2.S vaccination and SARS-CoV-2 variants. Study in general: Vaccine-arm donor from the placebo-controlled COV1001 Ad26.COV2.S trial. Administration of Ad26.COV2.S was intramuscular, either once or twice 56 days apart. Findings of the study overall: Substantial breadth in spike-specific CD8+ and CD4+ T cell responses was reportedly seen after vaccination.

Worth noting for this clone: Its antigen is not known.

The ends lost 5 bases at V and 2 bases at J; junction bases unmatched: 5. The CDR3 sequence is 14 residues long. Germline V gene sequence: CDR1 SEHNR, CDR2 FQNEAQ (reference sequence). Sequenced by immunoSEQ multiplex PCR; TCRdb stores in-frame clones only, minus some. Altogether a few hundred thousand clones are present, over 75% being singletons, with the ten largest covering less than 4%. The treatment here: roughly 19 received Ad26.COV2.S at low or high dose, single or two shots; about 5 received placebo; per-sample allocation not given. The investigators took samples on day 63 after the first vaccine or placebo injection. Recruitment in Boston yielded a donor of adult age, 18-55 years.

The TCR sequence derives from a person between 18 and 60 years old who received the Ad26.COV2.S COVID-19 vaccine or a placebo. The sequencing used peripheral blood, collected in a trial of Ad26.COV2.S vaccine versus placebo. The chain links TRBV7-9 to TRBJ2-5; 7 positions match TRBD2. The CDR3 DNA reads TGTGCCAGCAGCCCCGGGAGGTTGCAAGAGACCCAGTACTTC. Translating gives CASSPGRLQETQYF.